This T cell receptor beta chain comes out of a study of control samples from healthy donors and cancer patients. Only in-frame clones appear in the TCRdb table, and some are missing; sequencing was by immunoSEQ multiplex PCR. The table shows 120,000 to 150,000 clones, with around 94% occurring only once. Germline CDR1 reads MDHEN; CDR2 reads SYDVKM. CDR3 size: 15 residues. With 2 bases removed from V and 5 bases from J, the gap between germline ends came to 12 bases. The receptor was derived from a man aged 40-55 years in good health. Specimen: blood. The gene calls are TRBV28 and TRBJ2-2; D is perhaps TRBD1 (6 bases). The CDR3 DNA reads as TGTGCCAGCAGTTTACGTACAGGGATTACCGGGGAGCTGTTTTTT. Protein sequence: CASSLRTGITGELFF.